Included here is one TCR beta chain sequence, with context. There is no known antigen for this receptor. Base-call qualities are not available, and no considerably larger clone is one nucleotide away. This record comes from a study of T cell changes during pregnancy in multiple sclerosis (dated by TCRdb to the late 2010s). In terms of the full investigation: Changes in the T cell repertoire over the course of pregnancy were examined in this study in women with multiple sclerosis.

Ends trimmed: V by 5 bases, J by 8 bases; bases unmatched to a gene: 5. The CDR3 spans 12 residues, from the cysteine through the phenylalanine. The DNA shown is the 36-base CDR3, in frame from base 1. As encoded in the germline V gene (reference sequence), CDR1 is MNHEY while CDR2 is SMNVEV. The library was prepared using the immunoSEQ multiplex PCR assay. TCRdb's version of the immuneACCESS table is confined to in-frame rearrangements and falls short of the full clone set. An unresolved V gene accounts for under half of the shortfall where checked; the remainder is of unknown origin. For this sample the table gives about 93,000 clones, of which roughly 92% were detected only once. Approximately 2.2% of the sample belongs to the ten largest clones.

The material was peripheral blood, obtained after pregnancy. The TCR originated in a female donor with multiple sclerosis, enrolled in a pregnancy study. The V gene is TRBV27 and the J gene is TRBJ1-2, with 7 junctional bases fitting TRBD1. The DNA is TGTGCCAGCAGTGACAGGGTGAAGGGCTACACCTTC. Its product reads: CASSDRVKGYTF.